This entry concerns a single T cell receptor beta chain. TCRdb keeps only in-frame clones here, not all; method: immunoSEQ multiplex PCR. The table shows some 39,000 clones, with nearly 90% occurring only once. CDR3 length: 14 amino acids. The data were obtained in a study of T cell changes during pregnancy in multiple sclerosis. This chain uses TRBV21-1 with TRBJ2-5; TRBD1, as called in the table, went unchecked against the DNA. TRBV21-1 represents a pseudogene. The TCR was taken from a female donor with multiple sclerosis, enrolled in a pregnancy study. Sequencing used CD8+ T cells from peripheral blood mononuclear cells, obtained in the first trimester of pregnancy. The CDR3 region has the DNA TGTGCCAGCAGCAGGGGACAGGGTATGGAGACCCAGTACTTC. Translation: CASSRGQGMETQYF.